Given below is one TCR beta chain in context. The CDR3 loop spans 15 amino acids. Unmatched junction bases numbered 8, after V lost 0 bases and J lost 6 bases. Germline lookup yields CDR1 SGHRS and CDR2 YFSETQ. Authors' analysis steps: Reference gene primer amplification yielded estimated nucleated cell counts. Some clones are missing from TCRdb's copy, which holds only in-frame ones; the method was immunoSEQ multiplex PCR. The V and J calls and clone size were taken over from that table, and D and trimming were inferred from the DNA. The sample records approximately 240,000 clones, around 84% being singletons. The sample belongs to a study of blood T cell repertoires in COVID-19. For the study at large: The cDNA or gDNA used as material had been derived from T cells, B-cell-depleted T cells, or PBMCs.

The V call is TRBV5-1, the J call TRBJ2-7, with 8 bases matching TRBD1. What was sequenced was peripheral blood. This sequence was found in a man aged 45-65 years who had recovered from COVID-19. The CDR3, as DNA: TGCGCCAGCAGCTTGGCCATCAGGGGGCCGATCGAGCAGTACTTC. This sequence encodes CASSLAIRGPIEQYF. The full variable domain, completed using reference TRBV5-1 and TRBJ2-7, is KAGVTQTPRYLIKTRGQQVTLSCSPISGHRSVSWYQQTPGQGLQFLFEYFSETQRNKGNFPGRFSGRQFSNSRSEMNVSTLELGDSALYLCASSLAIRGPIEQYFGPGTRLTVT.